This TCR beta chain was found in a study of T cells in localized non-small cell lung cancer. Study-level findings and limits: The study detected a median approximately 54 of the top 100 tumor clones in adjacent lung.

Assay: immunoSEQ multiplex PCR; the TCRdb copy retains only in-frame clones and omits some. Seen here are more than 45,000 clones, 70% to 90% observed once, and the top ten hold over 15%. The germline gives CDR1 LNHDA, CDR2 SQIVND (reference sequence). The CDR3 contains 15 residues. V was trimmed by 5 bases and J by 0 bases, leaving 13 bases between them. With respect to this clone: The target antigen is unknown.

The receptor comes from a male donor at least 60 years old with stage III squamous cell lung carcinoma. This material consisted of peripheral blood, taken before any cancer treatment. V gene TRBV19 combines with J gene TRBJ1-1; D uncertain. CDR3 bases: TGTGCCAGTAGTCCTCGGGGATCGTTGAACACTGAAGCTTTCTTT. Amino acids: CASSPRGSLNTEAFF.